The source of this T cell receptor (beta chain) is a study of cytomegalovirus exposure and HLA in healthy donors. The PCR made use of 60 Vbeta and 13 Jbeta primers. The repertoire was sequenced with immunoSEQ multiplex PCR; TCRdb's copy has only in-frame clones and lacks some. The sample gives about 130,000 clones, 65% to 90% of which show up once; 1% to 1.5% is in the top ten. This clone has more than one count but fewer than ten. This CDR3 region has 14 residues. Germline V CDR1 and CDR2: SQVTM, ANQGSEA. V dropped 4 bases and J dropped 4; count of bases not matched to a gene: 5. The source is a girl aged 2 to 9 in good health and CMV-seronegative. V gene TRBV29-1 combines with J gene TRBJ2-4, with TRBD2 matching 9 bases. The sequenced sample was PBMCs. This CDR3 is CSVVRGGAKNIQYF. The CDR3 coding sequence is TGCAGCGTTGTACGCGGGGGGGCTAAAAACATTCAGTACTTC.